The 6 T cell receptor beta chains in this list originate from one sample, sequenced in a study of tissue T cells after allogeneic stem cell transplantation. Time point meaning: mouse harvest day 7 after allogeneic transplant. Each mouse received 10^7 T-cell-depleted marrow cells plus 10^6 splenic CD5+ T cells by tail vein. The method was immunoSEQ multiplex PCR; TCRdb's version includes in-frame clones alone and lacks a portion of them. Here the sample spans about 6,600 clones, 45% to 50% being singletons. The sequencing sample was made of lymph node tissue. The receptors were gathered from a female BALB/c mouse given C57BL/6 T cells with graft-versus-host disease after an allogeneic hematopoietic cell transplant.

This clone qualifies as medium-sized. All gene names here are mouse names. The CDR3 extends 1 residue past the end of the read, so its final part is completed from the germline J gene. This chain connects TRBV13-1 to TRBJ1-5; D remains ambiguous. Germline lookup yields CDR1 NSHNY and CDR2 SYGAGN. V lost 2 bases to trimming and J lost 0 bases, with 6 bases between them. This CDR3 comprises 14 residues. Here the CDR3 reads CASSEGFNNQAPLF. The sequenced part of the CDR3 DNA is TGTGCCAGCAGTGAAGGGTTTAACAACCAGGCTCCGCTT.

A word on this clone: Gene names denote mouse genes. CDR3: CASSRTTNTGQLYF. The sequenced part of the CDR3 DNA is TGTGCCAGCAGCCGGACGACAAACACCGGGCAGCTCTAC. V gene TRBV3 combines with J gene TRBJ2-2; D unclear. The read comes to an end 1 residue before the CDR3 does, leaving the germline J gene to fill in the end. The CDR3 is made up of 14 amino acids. CDR1 SNHLY and CDR2 FYNGKV come from the germline V gene (reference sequence). Trimming shortened V by 5 bases and J by 0 bases, and 7 bases separated the two germline ends.

About this clone: Gene labels here are mouse ones. CDR3 bases read: TGTGCCAGCAGGGGGGACAGAAGCTCCTATGAACAGTAC. This gives the protein CASRGDRSSYEQY. The complete CDR3 protein is CASRGDRSSYEQYF. J is TRBJ2-7 and V is TRBV15; TRBD1 aligns across 7 bases. Read sequence stops 1 residue before the CDR3 end, and the germline J gene provides the missing end. CDR1 and CDR2 (germline): SGHND, FRSKSL. The CDR3 is 14 amino acids. V gave up 6 bases and J gave up 0 bases; unmatched junction bases: 5.

To note about this clone: Gene names are mouse gene names. The read finishes 1 residue shy of the CDR3 end, and the germline J gene is used to complete it. This chain connects TRBV3 to TRBJ1-1; 9 nucleotides agree with TRBD1. Germline CDR1 reads SNHLY; CDR2 reads FYNGKV (reference sequence). The length of the CDR3 is 15 residues. The J segment lost 1 base and the V segment lost 3 bases, leaving 3 bases of the junction unmatched. The CDR3 bases that were read are TGTGCCAGCAGCTTGTTGGACAGGGGAAACACAGAAGTCTTC. Translating it yields CASSLLDRGNTEVF. The whole CDR3 protein is CASSLLDRGNTEVFF.

Comment on this clone: Here the gene names and germline are mouse. With the read ending 1 residue before the CDR3 end, the germline J gene is used to fill in that end. The rearrangement links TRBV17 to TRBJ2-5; either TRBD1 or TRBD2 may supply D (6 bases each). The CDR3 sequence is 12 residues long. The germline V gene has CDR1 MNHDT and CDR2 YYDKIL. Trimming took 3 bases from V and 5 from J, leaving 6 bases between them. The covered CDR3 bases are TGTGCTAGCAGTAGGGGGGCAGACACCCAGTAC. Its translation is CASSRGADTQY. The complete CDR3 reads CASSRGADTQYF.

About this clone: Genes and germline come from the mouse. The read finishes 1 residue shy of the CDR3 end, and the germline J gene is used to complete it. This chain uses TRBV20 with TRBJ2-5, with 7 bases lining up with TRBD2. Germline V gives CDR1 GFQATS, CDR2 STVNSAI. This CDR3 is built from 14 residues. Germline trimming cut 0 bases from V and 3 bases from J; bases unmatched to any gene: 3. CDR3 loop: CGARDWGSQDTQYF. The part of the CDR3 DNA that was read is TGTGGTGCTAGGGACTGGGGGTCTCAAGACACCCAGTAC.